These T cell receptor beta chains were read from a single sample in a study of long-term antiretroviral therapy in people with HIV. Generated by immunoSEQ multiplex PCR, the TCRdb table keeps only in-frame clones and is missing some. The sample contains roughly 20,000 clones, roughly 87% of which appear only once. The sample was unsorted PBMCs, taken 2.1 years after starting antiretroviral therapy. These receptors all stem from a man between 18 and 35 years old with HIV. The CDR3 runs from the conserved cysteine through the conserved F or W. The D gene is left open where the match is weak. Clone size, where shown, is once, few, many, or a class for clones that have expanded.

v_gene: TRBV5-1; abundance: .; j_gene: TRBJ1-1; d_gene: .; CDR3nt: TGCGCCAGCAGCTTGACCTTCCCATCGAACACTGAAGCTTTCTTT; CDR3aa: CASSLTFPSNTEAFF
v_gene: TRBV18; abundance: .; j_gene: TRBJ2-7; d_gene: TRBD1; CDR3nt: TGTGCCAGCTCACGGGGACAGGAGAGCTCCTACGAGCAGTACTTC; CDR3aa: CASSRGQESSYEQYF
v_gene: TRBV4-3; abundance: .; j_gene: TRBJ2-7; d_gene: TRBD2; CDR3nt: TGCGCCAGCAGCCAAGAGTGGGTCGGGGAAGGGACTAGCCGTTACGAGCAGTACTTC; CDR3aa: CASSQEWVGEGTSRYEQYF
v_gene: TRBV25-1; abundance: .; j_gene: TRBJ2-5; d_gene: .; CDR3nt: TGTGCCAGCAGTGAACCGGACCAGTACTTC; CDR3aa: CASSEPDQYF
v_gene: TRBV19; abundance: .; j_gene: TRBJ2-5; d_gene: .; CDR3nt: TGTGCCAGTAGTATAGGGGGACACATAACCCAAGAGACCCAGTACTTC; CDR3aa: CASSIGGHITQETQYF
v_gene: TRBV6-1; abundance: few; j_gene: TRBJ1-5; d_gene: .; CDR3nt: TGTGCCGCCGCCCTGCACCGGAATCAGCCCCAGCATTTT; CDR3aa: CAAALHRNQPQHF
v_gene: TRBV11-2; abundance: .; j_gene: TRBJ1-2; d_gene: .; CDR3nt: TGTGCCAGCATTCACGGTTCGGGGGCGGGAGGCTACACCTTC; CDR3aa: CASIHGSGAGGYTF
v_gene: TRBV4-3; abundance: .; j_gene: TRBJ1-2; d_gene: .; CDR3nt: TGCGCCAGCAGCCAATTAGGAAACTATGGCTACACCTTC; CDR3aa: CASSQLGNYGYTF
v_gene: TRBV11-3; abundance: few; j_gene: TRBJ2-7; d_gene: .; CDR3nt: TGTGCCAGCAGCTCTTCTGCGGGGCCGACGGGCGAGCAGTACTTC; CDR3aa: CASSSSAGPTGEQYF
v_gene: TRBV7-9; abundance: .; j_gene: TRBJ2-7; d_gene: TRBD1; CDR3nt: TGTGCCAGCAGCTCGCTCGGGACAGGGGGTTTCTACGAGCAGTACTTC; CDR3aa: CASSSLGTGGFYEQYF
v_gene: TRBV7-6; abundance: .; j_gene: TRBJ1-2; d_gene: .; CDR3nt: TGTGCCAGCAGCATGGACAAGTTATATGGCTACACCTTC; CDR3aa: CASSMDKLYGYTF
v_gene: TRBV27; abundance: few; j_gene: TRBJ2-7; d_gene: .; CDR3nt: TGTGCCAGCATCAGTCCCAGGGGACCCTACGAGCAGTACTTC; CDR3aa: CASISPRGPYEQYF
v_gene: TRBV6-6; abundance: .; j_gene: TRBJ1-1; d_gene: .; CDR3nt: TGTGCCAGCGGCAGGGAGAACACTGAAGCTTTCTTT; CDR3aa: CASGRENTEAFF
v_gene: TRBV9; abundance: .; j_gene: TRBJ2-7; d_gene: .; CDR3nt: TGTGCCAGCAGCGCCGGTATTGGTGGACGAACCTTGGAGCAGTACTTC; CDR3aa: CASSAGIGGRTLEQYF
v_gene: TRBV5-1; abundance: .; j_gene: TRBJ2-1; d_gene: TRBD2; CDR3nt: TGCGCCAGCAGCTTGGGGACTAGCGAGGTCCAGGAGCAGTTCTTC; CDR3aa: CASSLGTSEVQEQFF
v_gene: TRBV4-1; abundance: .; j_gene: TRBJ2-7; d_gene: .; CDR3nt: TGCGCCAGCAGCCAAGATTGGGGGGGGGCAGACGAGCAGTACTTC; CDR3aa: CASSQDWGGADEQYF
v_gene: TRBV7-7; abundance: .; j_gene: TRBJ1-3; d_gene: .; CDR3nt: TGTGCTAGCAGCTTAGGTCGCGAGCCCGGGGACACCATATATTTT; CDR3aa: CASSLGREPGDTIYF
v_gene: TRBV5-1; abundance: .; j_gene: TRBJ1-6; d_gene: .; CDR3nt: TGCGCCAGCAGCTGGGAAAGTATCTTTTCACCCCTCCACTTT; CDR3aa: CASSWESIFSPLHF
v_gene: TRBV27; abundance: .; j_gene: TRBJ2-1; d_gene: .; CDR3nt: TGTGCCAGCAGCCCACCAGGGTCATACAATGAGCAGTTCTTC; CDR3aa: CASSPPGSYNEQFF
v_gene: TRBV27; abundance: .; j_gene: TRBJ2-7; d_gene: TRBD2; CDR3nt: TGTGCCAGCAGTCCGGGACTAGCGGGGGGTTCCTACGAGCAGTACTTC; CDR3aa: CASSPGLAGGSYEQYF
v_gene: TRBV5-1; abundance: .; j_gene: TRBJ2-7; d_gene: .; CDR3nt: TGCGCCAGCAGCTTGTGGTCAGGCAACTCCTACGAGCAGTACTTC; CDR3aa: CASSLWSGNSYEQYF
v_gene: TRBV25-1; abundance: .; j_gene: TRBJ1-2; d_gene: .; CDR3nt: TGTGCCAGCACAGGGGAGGGCTATGGCTACACCTTC; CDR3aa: CASTGEGYGYTF
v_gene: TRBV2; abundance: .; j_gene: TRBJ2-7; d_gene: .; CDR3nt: TGTGCCAGCACAAGTACGGGGGAGCAGTACTTC; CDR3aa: CASTSTGEQYF
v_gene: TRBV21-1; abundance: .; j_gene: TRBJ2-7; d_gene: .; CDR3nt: TGTGCCAGCAGGGGACAGGGAGAATACGAGCAGTACTTC; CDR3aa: CASRGQGEYEQYF
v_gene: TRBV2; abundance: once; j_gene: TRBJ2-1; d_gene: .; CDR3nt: TGTGCCAGCAGTTGGGGCGATGAGCAGTTCTTC; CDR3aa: CASSWGDEQFF
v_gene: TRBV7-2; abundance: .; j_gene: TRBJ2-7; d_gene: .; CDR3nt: TGTGCCAGCAACTACGGAACCTACGAGCAGTACTTC; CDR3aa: CASNYGTYEQYF
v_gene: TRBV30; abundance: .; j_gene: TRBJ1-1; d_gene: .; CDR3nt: TGTGCCTGGAGTTGGGGGGGTGAAGCTTTCTTT; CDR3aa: CAWSWGGEAFF
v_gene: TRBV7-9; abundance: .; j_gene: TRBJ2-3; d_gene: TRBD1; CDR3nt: TGTGCCAGCAGCTTAGAAGACAGGGAAGATACGCAGTATTTT; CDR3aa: CASSLEDREDTQYF
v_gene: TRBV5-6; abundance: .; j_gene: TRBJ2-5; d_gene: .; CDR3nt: TGTGCCAGCAGCTTAGGACCCCCCAGGGAGACCCAGTACTTC; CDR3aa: CASSLGPPRETQYF
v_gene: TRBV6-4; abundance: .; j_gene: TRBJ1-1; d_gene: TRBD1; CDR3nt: TGTGCCAGCAGTGAAGACAGGGGCAGCACTGAAGCTTTCTTT; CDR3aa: CASSEDRGSTEAFF
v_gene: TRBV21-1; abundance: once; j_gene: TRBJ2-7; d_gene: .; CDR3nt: TGTGCCAGCACATCGGTTGGGGGGGTTGGCGAGCAGTACTTC; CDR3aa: CASTSVGGVGEQYF
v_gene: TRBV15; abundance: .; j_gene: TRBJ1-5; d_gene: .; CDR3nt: TGTGCCACCAGCAGGGACATCTATAGCAATCAGCCCCAGCATTTT; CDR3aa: CATSRDIYSNQPQHF
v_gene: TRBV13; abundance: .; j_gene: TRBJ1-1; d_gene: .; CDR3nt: TGTGCCAGCAGAGCCGCCCCGAACACTGAAGCTTTCTTT; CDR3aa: CASRAAPNTEAFF
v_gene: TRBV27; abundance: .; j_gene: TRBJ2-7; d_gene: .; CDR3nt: TGTGCCAGCAGTTCCAGGGGACCCTACGAGCAGTACTTC; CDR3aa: CASSSRGPYEQYF
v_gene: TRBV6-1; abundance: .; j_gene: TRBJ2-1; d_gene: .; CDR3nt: TGTGCCAGCAGTGAAAGTCCTTGGTCCGAGACCCCCCTGTTCTTC; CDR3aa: CASSESPWSETPLFF
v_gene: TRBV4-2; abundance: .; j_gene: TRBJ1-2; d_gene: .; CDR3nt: TGTGCCAGCAGCCACACTCCCGGGGAGGACTACACCTTC; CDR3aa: CASSHTPGEDYTF
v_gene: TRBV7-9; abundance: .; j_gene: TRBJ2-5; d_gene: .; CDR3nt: TGTGCCACCCTCCCGGAACCTCCCTTGGAAGAGACCCAGTACTTC; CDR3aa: CATLPEPPLEETQYF
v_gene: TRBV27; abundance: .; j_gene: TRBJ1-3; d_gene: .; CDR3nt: TGTGCCAGCAGTCCTACACCGAGCTCTGGAAACACCATATATTTT; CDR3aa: CASSPTPSSGNTIYF
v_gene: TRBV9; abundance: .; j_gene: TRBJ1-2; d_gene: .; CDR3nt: TGTGCCAGCAGCCCCGCGCGGGGCAACTATGGCTACACCTTC; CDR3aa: CASSPARGNYGYTF
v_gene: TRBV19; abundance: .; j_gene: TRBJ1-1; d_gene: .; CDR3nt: TGTGCCAGTATCGGCAGGGTGGACACTGAAGCTTTCTTT; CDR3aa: CASIGRVDTEAFF
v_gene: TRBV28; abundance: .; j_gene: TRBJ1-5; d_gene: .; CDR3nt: TGTGCCAGCTCCAAGAAGGACGGACTATTGAATCAGCCCCAGCATTTT; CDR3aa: CASSKKDGLLNQPQHF
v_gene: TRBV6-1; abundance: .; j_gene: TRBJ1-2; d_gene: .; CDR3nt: TGTGCCAGCAGTCCAAGGGCGAGGGGTGGCTACACCTTC; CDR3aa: CASSPRARGGYTF
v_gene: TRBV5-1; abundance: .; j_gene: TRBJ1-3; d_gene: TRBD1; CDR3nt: TGCGCCAGCAGCTTGACAGGGGATCCTGGAAACACCATATATTTT; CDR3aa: CASSLTGDPGNTIYF
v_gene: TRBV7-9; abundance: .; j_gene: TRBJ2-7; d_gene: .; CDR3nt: TGTGCCAGCAGCTTAGTCAGTCGCGAGCAGTACTTC; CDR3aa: CASSLVSREQYF
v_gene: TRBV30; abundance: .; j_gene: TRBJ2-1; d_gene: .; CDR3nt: TGTGCCTGGACCGGGGACGGTAATGAGCAGTTCTTC; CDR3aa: CAWTGDGNEQFF
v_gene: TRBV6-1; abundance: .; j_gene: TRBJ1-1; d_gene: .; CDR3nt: TGTGCCAGCAGGGACGGGAGACAACTAAACACTGAAGCTTTCTTT; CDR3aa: CASRDGRQLNTEAFF
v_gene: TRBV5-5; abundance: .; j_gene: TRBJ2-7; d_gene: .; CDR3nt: TGTGCCAGCAGCCTGGGGGGAAGGGATGGGCAGTACTTC; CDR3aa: CASSLGGRDGQYF